Shown below are 19 T cell receptor beta chains from a single sample sequenced in a study of cytomegalovirus exposure and HLA in healthy donors (dated by TCRdb to about 2017). Library preparation used the immunoSEQ multiplex PCR assay. For the multiplex PCR, a mixture combining 60 forward primers for TCR Vbeta segments and 13 reverse primers for TCR Jbeta segments was used. Not all clones reach the TCRdb copy of this immuneACCESS table, which keeps in-frame sequences only. Checked studies attribute under half of the gap to unresolved V genes and leave the rest unexplained. Within this sample are approximately 130,000 clones, with around 80% of them counted one time only. Approximately 3% of the sample lies in the top ten. Sequencing was carried out using PBMCs. These receptor sequences come from a boy between 2 and 15 years old in good health and CMV-seronegative.

The CDR3 DNA sequence: TGTGCCAGCTCCCTCGGCGGATCCAATCAGCCCCAGCATTTT. Its translation: CASSLGGSNQPQHF. The rearrangement uses TRBV18 and TRBJ1-5, with D unresolved. V was trimmed by 6 bases and J by 3 bases, leaving 12 bases between them. Germline assignment: CDR1 KGHSH and CDR2 LQKENI. The CDR3 has 14 amino acids.

The chain links TRBV9 to TRBJ1-1, with D possibly matching TRBD1 (5 bases). CDR3 size: 14 residues. The ends were cut back, 4 bases at V and 3 bases at J, with 13 bases in the middle. The germline V gene encodes CDR1 SGDLS and CDR2 YYNGEE. CDR3 region: CASSQSGDYTEAFF. Here the CDR3 DNA reads TGTGCCAGCAGCCAATCGGGGGATTACACTGAAGCTTTCTTT.

V and J are TRBV7-9 and TRBJ2-1; 7 nucleotides agree with TRBD2. The J segment lost 15 bases and the V segment lost 9 bases, leaving 8 bases of the junction unmatched. Germline loops: CDR1 SEHNR, CDR2 FQNEAQ (reference sequence). The CDR3 has 10 residues. This CDR3 is CASLGEGPFF. The CDR3 coding sequence is TGTGCCAGTCTGGGGGAGGGACCGTTCTTC. The whole variable domain, filled in from reference TRBV7-9 and TRBJ2-1, reads DTGVSQNPRHKITKRGQNVTFRCDPISEHNRLYWYRQTLGQGPEFLTYFQNEAQLEKSRLLSDRFSAERPKGSFSTLEIQRTEQGDSAMYLCASLGEGPFFGPGTRLTVL.

This clone was counted once. The rearrangement links TRBV19 to TRBJ2-1; D not certain. Germline CDR1 reads LNHDA; CDR2 reads SQIVND (reference sequence). Trimming stripped 7 bases from V and 0 bases from J, with 13 bases between. The CDR3 loop spans 15 amino acids. CDR3 sequence (DNA): TGTGCCAGTACCGCCGGTCTCATCTCCTACAATGAGCAGTTCTTC. This translates into CASTAGLISYNEQFF.

The chain has TRBV10-3 and TRBJ2-5; TRBD2 matches 12 bases. The better agreement between TRBJ2-7 and the DNA end casts doubt on the J call. CDR1 is ENHRY and CDR2 is SYGVKD in the germline V gene. The CDR3 is 15 amino acids. The CDR3 here is CAISETSGGIYEQYF. The CDR3 bases are TGTGCCATCAGTGAGACTAGCGGGGGGATTTACGAGCAGTACTTC.

The genes are TRBV5-1 and TRBJ2-3; D is undetermined. CDR1 and CDR2 (germline): SGHRS, YFSETQ. The germline V and J ends were trimmed by 3 bases and 4 bases, with 18 bases remaining between them. This CDR3 is 16 amino acids long. The CDR3 loop reads CASSSDERRWADTQYF. In DNA, the CDR3 is TGCGCCAGCAGCTCAGATGAGAGGCGGTGGGCAGATACGCAGTATTTT.

The chain couples TRBV18 to TRBJ1-5, with 9 nucleotides matching TRBD1. V lost 3 bases and J lost 4; bases outside the gene matches: 7. In germline, CDR1 is KGHSH, CDR2 LQKENI. CDR3 size: 16 residues. CDR3 sequence (DNA): TGTGCCAGCTCACCTCCGACAGGGGGAAGGAATCAGCCCCAGCATTTT. This gives the protein CASSPPTGGRNQPQHF.

This clone was seen only a few times. At the DNA level, this CDR3 is encoded by other sequences in the same sample as well. This rearrangement joins TRBV28 to TRBJ2-6; tentatively, D is TRBD2 (6 bases). Germline V gene data show CDR1 as MDHEN and CDR2 as SYDVKM. V dropped 5 bases and J dropped 2 bases, with 13 bases sitting between them. The CDR3 runs to 16 residues. CDR3 coding DNA: TGTGCCAGCAGTCCCCCCGGGAGACCTGGGGCCAACGTCCTGACTTTC. Residues: CASSPPGRPGANVLTF.

The chain is built from TRBV6-5 and TRBJ1-5; unclear D gene. Trimming shortened V by 0 bases and J by 6 bases, and 9 bases separated the two germline ends. The CDR3 has 14 amino acids. The V gene's germline CDR1 is MNHEY and CDR2 SVGAGI. CDR3 residues: CASSYSMRVQPQHF. The CDR3 region has the DNA TGTGCCAGCAGTTACTCGATGAGGGTTCAGCCCCAGCATTTT.

The chain joins TRBV5-1 to TRBJ2-3; a possible D gene is TRBD1 (6 bases). The CDR3 totals 16 residues. Per germline, CDR1 SGHRS and CDR2 YFSETQ. V lost 1 base and J lost 0, with 12 bases in between. The CDR3 loop reads CASSLYITGSTDTQYF. The CDR3 region has the DNA TGCGCCAGCAGCTTGTACATTACAGGGAGCACAGATACGCAGTATTTT.

CDR3 sequence: CASSLQGSGELFF. The CDR3 DNA follows: TGTGCCAGCAGCTTACAGGGGTCTGGGGAGCTGTTTTTT. V and J are TRBV7-2 and TRBJ2-2; the D gene is possibly TRBD1 (6 bases). From germline, CDR1 is SGHTA and CDR2 FQGNSA. This CDR3 comprises 13 residues. The V end lost 2 bases, the J end lost 8 bases, and 9 bases lay between the germline ends.

The chain combines TRBV9 with TRBJ2-1; perhaps TRBD1 as D (5 bases). Germline CDR1 is SGDLS and CDR2 is YYNGEE. V was shortened by 2 bases and J by 4 bases, with 13 bases between the two germline ends. The CDR3 runs 15 residues. This CDR3 reads CASSVRLAGYNEQFF. The CDR3 region has the DNA TGTGCCAGCAGCGTGCGCTTGGCAGGGTACAATGAGCAGTTCTTC.

The chain has TRBV14 and TRBJ2-1; TRBD2 might be the D (5 bases). The ends were cut back, 4 bases at V and 9 bases at J, with 10 bases in the middle. Germline CDR1 SGHDN, CDR2 FVKESK. The CDR3 has 12 residues. The CDR3 nucleotides are TGTGCCAGCAGCCCCCCGGGGAGTGAGCAGTTCTTC. Translation gives CASSPPGSEQFF.

This chain joins TRBV4-1 and TRBJ1-2; D gene uncertain. The CDR3 contains 15 residues. Germline assignment: CDR1 MGHRA and CDR2 YSYEKL. Trimming shortened V by 8 bases and J by 7 bases, and 23 bases separated the two germline ends. The CDR3 bases are TGCGCCAGCTCCTGGGTAGGAGGGCAACCCAGTGGCTACACCTTC. Residues: CASSWVGGQPSGYTF.

This clone was detected a few times. The chain recombines TRBV6-6 with TRBJ1-1; D unresolved. There are 11 residues in the CDR3. V dropped 6 bases and J dropped 4 bases, with 6 bases sitting between them. Germline V lookup: CDR1 MNHNY, CDR2 SVGAGI (reference sequence). Here the CDR3 reads CASRQTTEAFF. Here the CDR3 DNA reads TGTGCCAGCAGACAGACCACTGAAGCTTTCTTT.

The J gene is TRBJ1-4, the V gene TRBV5-1; no firm D call. The CDR3 consists of 17 residues. Per the germline V gene, CDR1 is SGHRS and CDR2 is YFSETQ. The V end was cut by 4 bases, the J end by 0 bases, with 16 bases between. CDR3 region: CASSREVRSSTNEKLFF. In DNA, the CDR3 is TGCGCCAGCAGCCGAGAGGTTCGGAGCTCAACTAATGAAAAACTGTTTTTT.

The chain recombines TRBV7-2 with TRBJ2-7; 8 nucleotides align to TRBD1. The V segment lost 3 bases and the J segment 5 bases; nucleotides outside the gene matches: 9. Germline values: CDR1 SGHTA, CDR2 FQGNSA. The CDR3 runs to 15 residues. In DNA form, the CDR3 reads TGTGCCAGCAGCTTGAGACAGGGGCTAAGGGACGAGCAGTACTTC. Protein product: CASSLRQGLRDEQYF.

This clone was detected only once. The chain has TRBV27 and TRBJ1-2; 8 bases map to TRBD1. CDR1 is MNHEY, CDR2 SMNVEV, per germline (reference sequence). The CDR3 contains 15 residues. After removal of 5 bases from V and 4 bases from J, the junction contained 9 bases not matched to a gene. This chain's CDR3 is CASSAIQGAGYGYTF. The CDR3 nucleotides read TGTGCCAGCAGTGCCATCCAGGGGGCGGGCTATGGCTACACCTTC.

Only a few counts were recorded for this clone. The rearrangement links TRBV27 to TRBJ2-1; D not certain. V was pared by 4 bases and J by 1 base, with 11 bases between. Germline values: CDR1 MNHEY, CDR2 SMNVEV (reference sequence). The length of the CDR3 is 15 residues. CDR3 sequence (DNA): TGTGCCAGCAGTTATAGCACCCCGTCCTACAATGAGCAGTTCTTC. Residues: CASSYSTPSYNEQFF.